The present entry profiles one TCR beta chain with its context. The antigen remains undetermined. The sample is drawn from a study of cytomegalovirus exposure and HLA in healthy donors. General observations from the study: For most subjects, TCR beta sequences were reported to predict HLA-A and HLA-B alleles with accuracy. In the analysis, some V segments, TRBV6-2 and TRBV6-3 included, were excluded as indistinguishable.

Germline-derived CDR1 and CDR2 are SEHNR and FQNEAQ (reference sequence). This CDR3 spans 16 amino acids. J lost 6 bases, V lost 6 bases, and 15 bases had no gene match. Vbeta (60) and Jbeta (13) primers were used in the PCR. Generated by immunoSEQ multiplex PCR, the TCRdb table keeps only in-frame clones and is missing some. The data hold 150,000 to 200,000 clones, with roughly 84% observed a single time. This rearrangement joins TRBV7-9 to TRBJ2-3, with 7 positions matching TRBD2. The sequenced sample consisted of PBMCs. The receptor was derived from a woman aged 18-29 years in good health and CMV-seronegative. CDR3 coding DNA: TGTGCCAGCAGTCGTATAGCGGGTCCCGGTACGGATACGCAGTATTTT. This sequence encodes CASSRIAGPGTDTQYF. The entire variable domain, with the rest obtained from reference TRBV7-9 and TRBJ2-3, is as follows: DTGVSQNPRHKITKRGQNVTFRCDPISEHNRLYWYRQTLGQGPEFLTYFQNEAQLEKSRLLSDRFSAERPKGSFSTLEIQRTEQGDSAMYLCASSRIAGPGTDTQYFGPGTRLTVL.